Included here is one TCR beta chain sequence, with context. The read gets to within 3 residues of the CDR3 end, and the germline J gene fills in the rest. From germline, CDR1 is KGHSY and CDR2 FQNENV. Trimming took 3 bases from V and 0 from J, leaving 18 bases between them. This CDR3 has 18 amino acids. This entry is derived from a study of T cells in women clearing cervical HPV infection. Assay: immunoSEQ multiplex PCR; the TCRdb copy retains only in-frame clones and omits some. The sample has about 14,000 clones, and its top ten clones hold less than 8%. The receptor was derived from a woman aged 18 to 75 with a cervical HPV16 infection that either progressed to CIN3+ or cleared (not recorded which). Sequenced material: blood buffy coat. This chain links TRBV16 with TRBJ2-4, with D maybe TRBD1 (6 bases). CDR3 sequence reads: CASSHKDSFNLAKNIQYF. The part of the CDR3 DNA that was read is TGTGCCAGCAGCCACAAGGACAGCTTCAACTTAGCCAAAAACATT.